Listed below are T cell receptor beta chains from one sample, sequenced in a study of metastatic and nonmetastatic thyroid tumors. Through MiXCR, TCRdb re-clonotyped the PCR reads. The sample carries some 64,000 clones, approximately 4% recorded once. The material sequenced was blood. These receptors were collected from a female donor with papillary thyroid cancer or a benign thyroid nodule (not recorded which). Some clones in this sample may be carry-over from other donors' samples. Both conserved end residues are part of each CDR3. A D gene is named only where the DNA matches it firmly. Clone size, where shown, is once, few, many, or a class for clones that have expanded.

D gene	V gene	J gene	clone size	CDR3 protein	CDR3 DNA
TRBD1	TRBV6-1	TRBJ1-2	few	CASRRKTGGGLYGYTF	TGTGCCAGCAGAAGAAAGACAGGGGGCGGACTTTATGGCTACACCTTC
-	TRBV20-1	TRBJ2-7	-	CSGRQGRTSSYEQYF	TGCAGTGGAAGGCAGGGGCGAACGAGCTCCTACGAGCAGTACTTC
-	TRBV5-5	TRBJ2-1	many	CASSLTESEQFF	TGTGCCAGCAGCTTGACCGAGAGTGAGCAGTTCTTC
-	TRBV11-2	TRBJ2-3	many	CASSLGGNTQYF	TGTGCCAGCAGCTTAGGGGGCAATACGCAGTATTTT
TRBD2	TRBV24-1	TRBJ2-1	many	CATSLSGGSSYNEQFF	TGTGCCACCAGTCTTAGCGGGGGGAGCTCCTACAATGAGCAGTTCTTC
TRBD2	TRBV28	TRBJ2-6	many	CASSSRGSGNSGANVLTF	TGTGCCAGCAGTTCTCGTGGTAGCGGGAATAGTGGGGCCAACGTCCTGACTTTC
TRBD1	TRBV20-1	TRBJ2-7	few	CSAVQRGTGAPVSTREQYF	TGCAGCGCCGTGCAACGAGGGACAGGGGCCCCGGTATCTACGAGGGAGCAGTACTTC
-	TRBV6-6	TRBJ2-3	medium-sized	CASSYSGPGGADTQYF	TGTGCCAGCAGTTACTCGGGCCCGGGGGGCGCAGATACGCAGTATTTT
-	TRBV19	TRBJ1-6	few	CASSMNNPNSPLQF	TGTGCCAGTAGTATGAACAACCCTAATTCACCCCTCCAATTT
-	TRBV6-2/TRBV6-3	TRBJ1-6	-	CASSYVGTNSPLHF	TGTGCCAGCAGTTACGTAGGGACCAATTCACCCCTCCACTTT
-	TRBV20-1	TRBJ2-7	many	CSASKDNSYEQYF	TGCAGTGCTAGCAAGGACAACTCCTACGAGCAGTACTTC
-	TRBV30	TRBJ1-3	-	CAWGSGSGNTIYF	TGTGCCTGGGGTTCGGGCAGTGGAAACACCATATATTTT
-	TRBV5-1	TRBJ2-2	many	CASSLVGQTGELFF	TGCGCCAGCAGCTTGGTGGGCCAGACCGGGGAGCTGTTTTTT
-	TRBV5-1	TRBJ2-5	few	CASSLDQPTETQYF	TGCGCCAGCAGCTTGGACCAGCCAACGGAGACCCAGTACTTC
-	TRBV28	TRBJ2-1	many	CASTLGGARPYEQFF	TGTGCCAGCACACTGGGGGGGGCGCGGCCCTATGAGCAGTTCTTC
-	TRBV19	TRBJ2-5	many	CASRDPGGVNGETQYF	TGTGCCAGTAGAGACCCGGGGGGCGTGAATGGGGAGACCCAGTACTTC
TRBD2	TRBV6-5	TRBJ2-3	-	CASSDSTSGGNTQYF	TGTGCCAGCAGTGACTCGACTAGCGGGGGAAATACGCAGTATTTT
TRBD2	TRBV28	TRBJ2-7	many	CASSWTSGSSYEQYF	TGTGCCAGCAGTTGGACTAGCGGGAGCTCCTACGAGCAGTACTTC
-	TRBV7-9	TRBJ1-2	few	CASSPRAGADYGYTF	TGTGCCAGCAGCCCTAGGGCAGGGGCCGACTATGGCTACACCTTC
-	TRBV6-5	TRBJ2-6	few	CASSSGSRGSGANFLTF	TGTGCCAGCAGTTCTGGCTCGAGAGGCTCTGGGGCCAACTTCCTTACTTTC
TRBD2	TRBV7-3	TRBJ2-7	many	CASSLNPPPGGAAGEQYF	TGTGCCAGCAGCTTAAACCCCCCCCCGGGAGGCGCGGCGGGCGAGCAGTACTTC
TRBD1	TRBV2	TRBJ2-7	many	CASIRTGTTFFYEQYF	TGTGCCAGCATAAGGACAGGGACCACATTTTTCTACGAGCAGTACTTC
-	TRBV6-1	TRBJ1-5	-	CASTPVLNEHQHF	TGTGCCAGCACGCCAGTCCTCAACGAGCACCAGCATTTT
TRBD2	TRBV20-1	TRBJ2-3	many	CSILGAGGWTDTQYF	TGCAGTATTCTTGGGGCGGGAGGGTGGACAGATACGCAGTATTTT
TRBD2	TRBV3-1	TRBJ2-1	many	CASSQDEREGRFFYYNEQFF	TGTGCCAGCAGCCAAGATGAGCGGGAGGGCCGATTTTTTTATTACAATGAGCAGTTCTTC
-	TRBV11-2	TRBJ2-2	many	CASSQGRERKDGELFF	TGTGCCAGCAGCCAGGGGCGGGAGAGGAAGGACGGGGAGCTGTTTTTT
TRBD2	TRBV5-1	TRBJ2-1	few	CASSLEASGSYNEQFF	TGCGCCAGCAGCTTGGAAGCTAGCGGGTCCTACAATGAGCAGTTCTTC
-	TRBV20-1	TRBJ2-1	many	CSARDGEVDHEQFF	TGCAGTGCTAGAGATGGGGAGGTCGACCATGAGCAGTTCTTC
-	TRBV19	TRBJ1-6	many	CASSTTGKDSPLHF	TGTGCCAGTAGTACCACAGGGAAGGATTCACCCCTCCACTTT
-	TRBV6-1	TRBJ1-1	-	CANRPLGAGWEAEAFF	TGTGCCAACAGACCTCTAGGGGCAGGGTGGGAAGCTGAAGCTTTCTTT
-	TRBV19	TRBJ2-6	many	CASSIPPAGANVLTF	TGTGCCAGTAGTATTCCCCCCGCCGGGGCCAACGTCCTGACTTTC
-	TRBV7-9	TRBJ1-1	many	CASSLVGTDTEAFF	TGTGCCAGCAGCTTAGTCGGGACTGACACTGAAGCTTTCTTT
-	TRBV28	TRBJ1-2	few	CASSHGLQYGYTF	TGTGCCAGCAGTCATGGGTTGCAATATGGCTACACCTTC
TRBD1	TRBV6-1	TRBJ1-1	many	CASSYSGTEITEAFF	TGTGCCAGCAGTTACAGCGGGACAGAAATCACTGAAGCTTTCTTT
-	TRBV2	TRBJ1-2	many	CASGEYLNYGYTF	TGTGCCAGTGGCGAGTACCTTAACTATGGCTACACCTTC
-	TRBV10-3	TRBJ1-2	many	CAITNGPTAGWGYTF	TGTGCCATCACCAACGGACCTACAGCCGGATGGGGCTACACCTTC
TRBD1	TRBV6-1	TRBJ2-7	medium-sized	CASRPRDRSYEQYF	TGTGCCAGCAGACCCCGGGACAGGTCCTACGAGCAGTACTTC
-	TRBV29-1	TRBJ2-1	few	CSVESPGLPGGEQFF	TGCAGCGTTGAAAGCCCGGGACTCCCAGGCGGTGAGCAGTTCTTC
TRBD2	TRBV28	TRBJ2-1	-	CASSLWAAGTLGEQFF	TGCGCCAGCAGTTTATGGGCAGCGGGAACCCTTGGAGAGCAGTTCTTC
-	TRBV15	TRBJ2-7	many	CATSRERGTSSYEQYF	TGTGCCACCAGCAGAGAACGCGGTACGAGTTCCTACGAGCAGTACTTC
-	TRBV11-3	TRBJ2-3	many	CASSTQGVSTDTQYF	TGTGCCAGCAGCACCCAAGGGGTTAGCACAGATACGCAGTATTTT
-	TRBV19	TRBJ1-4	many	CASSIRHEKLFF	TGTGCCAGTAGTATCCGGCATGAAAAACTGTTTTTT
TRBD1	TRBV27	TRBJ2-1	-	CASSPTNRGLRSYNEQFF	TGTGCCAGCAGTCCTACTAACAGGGGGCTTAGGTCCTACAATGAGCAGTTCTTC
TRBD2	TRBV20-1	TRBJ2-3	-	CSASLAGGPTDTQYF	TGCAGTGCTTCGCTAGCGGGAGGACCCACAGATACGCAGTATTTT
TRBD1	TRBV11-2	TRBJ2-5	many	CASSFARTGPQETQYF	TGTGCCAGCAGCTTTGCCCGGACAGGGCCCCAAGAGACCCAGTACTTC